A single sample gave rise to the 15 T cell receptor beta chains below, sequenced in a study of CD8 T cells in Susac syndrome. The RNA, roughly 0.45 to 1 ug, was put through reverse transcription using random hexamers. TCRdb reprocessed the immunoSEQ multiplex PCR reads via MiXCR and lists one record per CDR3 protein. The data show 140,000 or so distinct CDR3 sequences, with roughly 94% seen just once and less than 0.095% held by the top ten. Specimen: CD4+ T cells from PBMCs. Receptors were obtained from a human donor in good health.

Only a few counts were recorded for this clonotype. The chain joins TRBV7-2 to TRBJ2-5, with 12 bases that match TRBD2. Germline CDR1 SGHTA, CDR2 FQGNSA. The CDR3 extends over 17 amino acids. The junction had 5 bases not matched to a gene; V was cut back by 2 bases and J by 1 base. The CDR3 DNA is TGTGCCAGCAGCTTACCCCGGACTAGCGGGATCCAAGAGACCCAGTACTTC. Its protein is CASSLPRTSGIQETQYF.

The chain joins TRBV19 to TRBJ2-3; 14 bases align to TRBD2. There are 16 residues in the CDR3. CDR1 is LNHDA, CDR2 SQIVND, per germline (reference sequence). V was pared by 7 bases and J by 2 bases, with 5 bases of the junction left unmatched. The CDR3 sequence: CASTRLAGGYTDTQYF. The CDR3 nucleotides read TGTGCCAGTACCCGACTAGCGGGAGGGTACACAGATACGCAGTATTTT.

The V and J genes are TRBV12-3 or TRBV12-4 and TRBJ1-5; D ambiguous. The ends were cut back, 1 base at V and 7 bases at J, with 14 bases in the middle. This CDR3 comprises 15 residues. The CDR3 reads CASSLGAGPGQPQHF. The CDR3 DNA follows: TGTGCCAGCAGTTTAGGGGCAGGTCCGGGACAGCCCCAGCATTTT.

The V and J genes are TRBV20-1 and TRBJ1-2; TRBD1 matches at 9 bases. Trimming took 3 bases from V and 6 from J; bases not matched to a gene: 2. Germline-derived CDR1 and CDR2 are DFQATT and SNEGSKA (reference sequence). The CDR3 runs 12 residues. The CDR3 bases are TGCAGTGCTAGCCGGACAGGGGATGGCTACACCTTC. The encoded protein is CSASRTGDGYTF.

The chain carries TRBV30 and TRBJ2-7; 8 nucleotides align to TRBD1. J gave up 2 bases and V 5 bases, and 8 bases lay outside the gene matches. Germline assignment: CDR1 GTSNPN and CDR2 SVGIG (reference sequence). This CDR3 has 14 amino acids. CDR3 sequence reads: CAWSSGTGPYEQYF. The CDR3 DNA sequence: TGTGCCTGGTCTTCCGGGACAGGTCCCTACGAGCAGTACTTC. The whole variable domain, filled in from reference TRBV30 and TRBJ2-7, reads SQTIHQWPATLVQPVGSPLSLECTVEGTSNPNLYWYRQAAGRGLQLLFYSVGIGQISSEVPQNLSASRPQDRQFILSSKKLLLSDSGFYLCAWSSGTGPYEQYFGPGTRLTVT.

V usage is TRBV7-8 and J usage is TRBJ2-4, with 7 bases aligning to TRBD2. Germline CDR1 reads SGHVS; CDR2 reads FQNEAQ. V was pared by 5 bases and J by 8 bases, with 12 bases of the junction left unmatched. The CDR3 contains 15 residues. The CDR3 protein is CASSPWGGSSDIQYF. CDR3 in DNA: TGTGCCAGCAGCCCCTGGGGAGGGAGCTCGGACATTCAGTACTTC. The full variable domain, completed using reference TRBV7-8 and TRBJ2-4, is GAGVSQSPRYKVAKRGQDVALRCDPISGHVSLFWYQQALGQGPEFLTYFQNEAQLDKSGLPSDRFFAERPEGSVSTLKIQRTQQEDSAVYLCASSPWGGSSDIQYFGAGTRLSVL.

V usage is TRBV3-1 and J usage is TRBJ2-7, with 9 bases aligning to TRBD2. Germline-derived CDR1 and CDR2 are LGHDT and YNNKEL (reference sequence). V lost 1 base and J lost 6; bases outside the gene matches: 4. The CDR3 is made up of 14 amino acids. In DNA, the CDR3 is TGTGCCAGCAGCCAAGGGCTAGCGGGACGCGAGCAGTACTTC. Its protein is CASSQGLAGREQYF.

This clonotype was counted a single time. The V call is TRBV6-5, the J call TRBJ1-4, with D perhaps matching TRBD1 (6 bases). The CDR3 loop spans 15 amino acids. Germline CDR1 is MNHEY and CDR2 is SVGAGI. Deletions cut 6 bases from V and 3 bases from J, with 14 bases between. The CDR3 spells CASRYNRAANEKLFF. DNA of the CDR3: TGTGCCAGCAGATATAACAGGGCGGCTAATGAAAAACTGTTTTTT.

This CDR3 is CASSLSGGSLNEKLFF. CDR3 DNA: TGTGCCAGCAGTTTAAGTGGTGGAAGTCTAAATGAAAAACTGTTTTTT. The chain has TRBV27 and TRBJ1-4; D unresolved. The length of the CDR3 is 16 residues. Per the germline V gene, CDR1 is MNHEY and CDR2 is SMNVEV (reference sequence). The ends were cut back, 2 bases at V and 5 bases at J, with 15 bases in the middle.

The chain employs TRBV7-9 and TRBJ1-1; possible D gene TRBD1, 5 bases. Deletions cut 3 bases from V and 3 bases from J, with 8 bases between. This CDR3 spans 13 amino acids. The germline gives CDR1 SEHNR, CDR2 FQNEAQ (reference sequence). The CDR3 DNA reads TGTGCCAGCAGCTTCAGGGAGTACACTGAAGCTTTCTTT. This translates into CASSFREYTEAFF.

The V call is TRBV20-1, the J call TRBJ2-7; 13 nucleotides match TRBD2. The trim removed 3 bases at V and 3 bases at J, leaving 5 bases unmatched. Per germline, CDR1 DFQATT and CDR2 SNEGSKA (reference sequence). This CDR3 region has 15 residues. This CDR3 reads CSASSGTSGNYEQYF. CDR3 in DNA: TGCAGTGCTAGTTCCGGGACTAGCGGGAACTACGAGCAGTACTTC.

A single count supports this clonotype. The V call is TRBV6-5, the J call TRBJ1-2, with D possibly TRBD1 on 6 matching bases. CDR1 is MNHEY and CDR2 is SVGAGI in the germline V gene. The CDR3 is 13 amino acids. The V and J ends lost 8 bases and 8 bases respectively, with 18 bases between them. CDR3 amino acids: CASRMTTGEGYTF. The CDR3, as DNA: TGTGCCAGCCGAATGACGACAGGAGAAGGCTACACCTTC.

The chain uses TRBV5-1 and TRBJ2-5; TRBD2 matches 12 bases. V lost 1 base and J lost 9; bases outside the gene matches: 7. The CDR3 covers 15 residues. CDR1 is SGHRS, CDR2 YFSETQ, per germline. The CDR3, as DNA: TGCGCCAGCAGCTTGAGGACTAGCGGGGCAGCGGCCCAGTACTTC. It encodes CASSLRTSGAAAQYF.

J is TRBJ2-1 and V is TRBV29-1; D is possibly TRBD1 (6 bases). Trimming left V 6 bases short and J 0 bases short, with 9 bases between. The CDR3 sequence is 13 residues long. Germline V lookup: CDR1 SQVTM, CDR2 ANQGSEA. CDR3 sequence reads: CSVQGLSYNEQFF. The CDR3 region has the DNA TGCAGCGTACAGGGCCTCTCCTACAATGAGCAGTTCTTC.

The chain uses TRBV18 and TRBJ2-5; 8 bases are shared with TRBD1. Germline lookup yields CDR1 KGHSH and CDR2 LQKENI. This CDR3 is built from 16 residues. The V gene end was trimmed by 6 bases and the J gene end by 1 base; junction bases not matched to a gene: 10. The CDR3 sequence is CASSPERDRFQETQYF. CDR3 DNA: TGTGCCAGCTCGCCTGAGAGGGACAGGTTCCAAGAGACCCAGTACTTC.